This T cell receptor (beta chain) was recorded in a study of blood T cell repertoires in COVID-19. Some clones are missing from TCRdb's copy, which holds only in-frame ones; the method was immunoSEQ multiplex PCR. Among about 480,000 clones, roughly nine tenths were seen once, and the ten largest hold over 0.7%. V lost 1 base and J lost 2, with 12 bases in between. Germline V gene data show CDR1 as SEHNR and CDR2 as FQNEAQ (reference sequence). The CDR3 is 15 residues long. This clone was picked up one time. This chain connects TRBV7-9 to TRBJ2-7; no firm D call. Specimen: peripheral blood. The source of this sequence is a man in his late teens or twenties with COVID-19, enrolled during active disease. CDR3 coding DNA: TGTGCCAGCAGCTTAGATTCTGAGATTACCTACGAGCAGTACTTC. Encoded protein: CASSLDSEITYEQYF. The full variable domain, completed using reference TRBV7-9 and TRBJ2-7, is DTGVSQNPRHKITKRGQNVTFRCDPISEHNRLYWYRQTLGQGPEFLTYFQNEAQLEKSRLLSDRFSAERPKGSFSTLEIQRTEQGDSAMYLCASSLDSEITYEQYFGPGTRLTVT.